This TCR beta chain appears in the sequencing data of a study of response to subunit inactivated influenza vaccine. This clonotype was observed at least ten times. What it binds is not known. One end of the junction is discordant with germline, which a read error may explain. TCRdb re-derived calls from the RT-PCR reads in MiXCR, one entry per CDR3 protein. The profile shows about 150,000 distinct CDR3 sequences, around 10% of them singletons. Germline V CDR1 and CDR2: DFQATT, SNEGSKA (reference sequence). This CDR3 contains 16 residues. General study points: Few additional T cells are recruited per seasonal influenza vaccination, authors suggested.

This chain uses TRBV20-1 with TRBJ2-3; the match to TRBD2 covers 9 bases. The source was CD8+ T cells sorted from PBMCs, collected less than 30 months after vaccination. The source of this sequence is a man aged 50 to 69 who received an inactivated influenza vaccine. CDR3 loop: CSARGATSGRTDPQYF. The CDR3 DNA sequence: TGCAGTGCTAGAGGGGCGACTAGCGGACGCACAGATCCGCAGTATTTT.